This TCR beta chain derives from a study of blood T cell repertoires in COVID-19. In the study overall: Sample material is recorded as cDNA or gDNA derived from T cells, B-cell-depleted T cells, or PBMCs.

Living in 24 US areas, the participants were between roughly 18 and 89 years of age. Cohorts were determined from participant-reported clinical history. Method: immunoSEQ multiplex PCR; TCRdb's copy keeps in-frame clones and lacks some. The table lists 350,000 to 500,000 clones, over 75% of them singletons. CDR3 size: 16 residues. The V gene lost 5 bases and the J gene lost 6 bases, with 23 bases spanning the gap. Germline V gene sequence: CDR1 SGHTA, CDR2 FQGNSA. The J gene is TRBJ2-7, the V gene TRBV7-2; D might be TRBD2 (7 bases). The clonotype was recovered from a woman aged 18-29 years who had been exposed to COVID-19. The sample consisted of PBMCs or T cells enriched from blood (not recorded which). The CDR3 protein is CASSAPGGLVWLEQYF. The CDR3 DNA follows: TGTGCCAGCAGCGCCCCCGGGGGGCTCGTTTGGCTCGAGCAGTACTTC.